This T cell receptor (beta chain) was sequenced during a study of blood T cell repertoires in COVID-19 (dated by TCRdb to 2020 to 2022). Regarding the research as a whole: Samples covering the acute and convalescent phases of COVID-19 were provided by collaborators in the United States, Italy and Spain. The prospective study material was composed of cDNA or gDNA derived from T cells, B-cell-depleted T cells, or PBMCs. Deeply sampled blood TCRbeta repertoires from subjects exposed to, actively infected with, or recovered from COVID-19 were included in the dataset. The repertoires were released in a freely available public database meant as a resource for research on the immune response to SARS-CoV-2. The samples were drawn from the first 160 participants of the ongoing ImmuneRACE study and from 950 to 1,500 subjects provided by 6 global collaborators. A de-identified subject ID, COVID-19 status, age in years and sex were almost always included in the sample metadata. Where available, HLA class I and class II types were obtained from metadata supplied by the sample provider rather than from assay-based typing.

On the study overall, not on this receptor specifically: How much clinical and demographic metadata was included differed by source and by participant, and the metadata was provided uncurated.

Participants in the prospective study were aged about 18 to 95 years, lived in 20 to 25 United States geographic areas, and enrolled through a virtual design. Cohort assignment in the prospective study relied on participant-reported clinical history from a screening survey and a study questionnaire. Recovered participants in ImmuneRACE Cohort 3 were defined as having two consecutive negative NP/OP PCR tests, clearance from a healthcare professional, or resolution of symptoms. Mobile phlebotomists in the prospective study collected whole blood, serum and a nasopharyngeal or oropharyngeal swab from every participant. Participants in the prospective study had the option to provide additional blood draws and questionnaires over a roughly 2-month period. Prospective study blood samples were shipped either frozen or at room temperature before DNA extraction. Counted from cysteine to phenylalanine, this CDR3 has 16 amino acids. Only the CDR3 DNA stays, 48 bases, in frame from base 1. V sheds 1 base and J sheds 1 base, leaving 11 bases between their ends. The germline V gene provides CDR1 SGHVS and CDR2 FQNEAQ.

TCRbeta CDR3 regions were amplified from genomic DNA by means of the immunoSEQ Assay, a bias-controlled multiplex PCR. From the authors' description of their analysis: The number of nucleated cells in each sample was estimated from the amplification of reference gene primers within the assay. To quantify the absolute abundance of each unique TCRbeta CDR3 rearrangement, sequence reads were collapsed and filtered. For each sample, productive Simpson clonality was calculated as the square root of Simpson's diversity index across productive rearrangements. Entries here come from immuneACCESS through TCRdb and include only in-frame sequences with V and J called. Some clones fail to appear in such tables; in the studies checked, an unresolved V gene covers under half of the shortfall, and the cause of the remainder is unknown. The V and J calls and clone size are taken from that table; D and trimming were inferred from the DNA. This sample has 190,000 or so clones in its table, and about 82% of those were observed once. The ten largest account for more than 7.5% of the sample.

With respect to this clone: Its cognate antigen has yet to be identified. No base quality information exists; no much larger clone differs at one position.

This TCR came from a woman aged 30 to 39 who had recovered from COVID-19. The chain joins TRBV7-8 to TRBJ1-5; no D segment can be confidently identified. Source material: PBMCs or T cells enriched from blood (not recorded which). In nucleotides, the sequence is TGTGCCAGCAGCTTAGGAGGAGGGAGGAGCAATCAGCCCCAGCATTTT. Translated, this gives CASSLGGGRSNQPQHF. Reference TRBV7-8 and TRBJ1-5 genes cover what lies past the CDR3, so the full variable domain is GAGVSQSPRYKVAKRGQDVALRCDPISGHVSLFWYQQALGQGPEFLTYFQNEAQLDKSGLPSDRFFAERPEGSVSTLKIQRTQQEDSAVYLCASSLGGGRSNQPQHFGDGTRLSIL.